The next 7 T cell receptor beta chains were all read from a single sample in a study of coeliac disease. Points from the study as a whole: Lower clonality than controls marked TRB and TRG repertoires from active celiac intraepithelial and lamina propria samples.

Their antigen targets remain unknown. Here immunoSEQ multiplex PCR was the method, and the copy in TCRdb shows in-frame clones only, minus some. The sample carries roughly 3,500 clones, over 60% recorded once. Sequenced: intraepithelial lymphocytes from the gut. The receptor set was obtained from a woman aged 55-69 years with active celiac disease.

This clone showed up just once. This chain links TRBV28 with TRBJ2-2; D may be TRBD2 (5 bases). Germline CDR1 MDHEN, CDR2 SYDVKM. CDR3 length: 16 residues. Trimming pared 3 bases from V and 4 bases from J, leaving 15 bases between. CDR3 region: CASSFPPRGRTGELFF. The DNA for the CDR3 is TGTGCCAGCAGTTTTCCCCCACGGGGTCGCACCGGGGAGCTGTTTTTT.

This clone was counted between two and nine times. J is TRBJ1-1 and V is TRBV6-6; possibly TRBD1 for D (5 bases). This CDR3 has 14 amino acids. Germline assignment: CDR1 MNHNY and CDR2 SVGAGI (reference sequence). Trimming removed 6 bases from V and 0 bases from J, with 11 bases in between. CDR3 region: CASSQTAMNTEAFF. The CDR3 bases are TGTGCCAGCAGCCAGACAGCTATGAACACTGAAGCTTTCTTT.

V gene TRBV30 combines with J gene TRBJ2-7, with TRBD2 identical over 8 bases. This CDR3 is built from 13 residues. The germline gives CDR1 GTSNPN, CDR2 SVGIG (reference sequence). The V gene end was trimmed by 3 bases and the J gene end by 7 bases; junction bases not matched to a gene: 8. The CDR3 nucleotides are TGTGCCTGGAGACGGGAGTTAGCGGGAGAGCAGTACTTC. Protein: CAWRRELAGEQYF.

The V gene is TRBV5-5, the J gene TRBJ2-7; D remains ambiguous. The CDR3 consists of 14 residues. Trimming removed 2 bases from V and 3 bases from J, with 12 bases in between. The germline CDR1 and CDR2 sequences are SGHKS and YYEKEE (reference sequence). CDR3: CASSFAESYYEQYF. DNA of the CDR3: TGTGCCAGCAGCTTCGCGGAATCCTACTACGAGCAGTACTTC.

The table lists this clone with a few counts. V and J are TRBV7-2 and TRBJ2-7; 13 bases are a match to TRBD2. Trimming took 3 bases from V and 5 from J; bases not matched to a gene: 4. CDR1 and CDR2 from the germline V gene are SGHTA and FQGNSA. The length of the CDR3 is 15 residues. The CDR3 DNA is TGTGCCAGCAGCTTTACTAGCGGGGGGGCCAACGAGCAGTACTTC. As protein: CASSFTSGGANEQYF.

This clone occurred a few times. The chain carries TRBV27 and TRBJ2-7; weak D call: TRBD1 (6 bases). Trimming cost V 6 bases and J 2 bases, with 17 bases left between them. The germline V gene encodes CDR1 MNHEY and CDR2 SMNVEV (reference sequence). This CDR3 comprises 15 residues. The CDR3 spells CASSAARDNTYEQYF. The CDR3, as DNA: TGTGCCAGCAGCGCTGCTCGGGACAACACCTACGAGCAGTACTTC.

This chain links TRBV11-2 with TRBJ1-2; 9 positions agree with TRBD1. Losses at the gene ends were 3 bases for V and 8 bases for J; bases not matched to a gene: 16. CDR3 length equals 17 residues. The germline CDR1 and CDR2 sequences are SGHAT and FQNNGV. CDR3 sequence (DNA): TGTGCCAGCAGCTTTGGTGTGGGTGGACAGGGGTCGAAGGGCTACACCTTC. Its translation is CASSFGVGGQGSKGYTF.